The clone carrying this TCR beta chain was recorded at least ten times. This sample stems from a study of neurological immune-mediated disorders. The time point is: longitudinal time-point 1 (baseline). From the 5' RACE reads, TCRdb called clonotypes with MiXCR, one entry per CDR3 protein. In the table there are tens of thousands of distinct CDR3 sequences, about 3.2% of which are singletons. Losses at the gene ends were 7 bases for V and 3 bases for J; bases not matched to a gene: 7. CDR1 is SGHRS and CDR2 is YFSETQ in the germline V gene. This CDR3 has 15 amino acids. Sequenced input: PBMCs. The chain joins TRBV5-1 to TRBJ1-3; the match to TRBD1 covers 10 bases. The sequence was obtained from a woman aged 55-75 years with multiple sclerosis. CDR3 loop: CASGGGTGVGNTIYF. CDR3 bases: TGCGCCAGCGGAGGAGGGACAGGGGTTGGAAACACCATATATTTT.